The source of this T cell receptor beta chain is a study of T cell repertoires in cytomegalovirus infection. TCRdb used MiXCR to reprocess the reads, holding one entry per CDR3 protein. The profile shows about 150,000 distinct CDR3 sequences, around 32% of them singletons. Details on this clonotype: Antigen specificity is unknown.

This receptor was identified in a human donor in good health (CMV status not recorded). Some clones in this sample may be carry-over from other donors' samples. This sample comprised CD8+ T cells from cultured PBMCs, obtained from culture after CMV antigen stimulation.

The CDR3, as DNA: TGTGCCAGCAACCCCAGAGGACAGGGTGAGCACGAGCAGTACTTC. This codes for CASNPRGQGEHEQYF. V is TRBV6-1 and J is TRBJ2-7, with 8 bases fitting TRBD1. V dropped 7 bases and J dropped 5; count of bases not matched to a gene: 13. This CDR3 region has 15 residues. Looked up from germline, CDR1 is MNHNS and CDR2 is SASEGT.